The 2 T cell receptor beta chains given below trace back to one sample, sequenced in a study of shared clonotypes between healthy human individuals. Generated by immunoSEQ multiplex PCR, the TCRdb table keeps only in-frame clones and is missing some. This table has roughly 2.2 million clones, under 95% appearing once. Input material: naive CD4+ T cells from PBMCs. Subset reported: CD45RA+ positively selected. These receptors were taken from a man younger than 30 in good health. Some clones in this sample may be carry-over from other donors' samples.

V gene TRBV6-1 combines with J gene TRBJ2-1; TRBD1 might be the D (5 bases). The germline CDR1 and CDR2 sequences are MNHNS and SASEGT. The CDR3 extends over 13 amino acids. CDR3 DNA sequence: TGTGCAAGTGACAGAGATACGTACAATGAGCAGTTCTTC. This codes for CASDRDTYNEQFF.

The rearrangement joins TRBV19 to TRBJ1-1, with a weak D call TRBD1 (6 bases). Germline V lookup: CDR1 LNHDA, CDR2 SQIVND (reference sequence). The CDR3 has 16 residues. V lost 5 bases and J 1 base, leaving 17 bases between the germline ends. The CDR3 DNA reads TGTGCCAGTAGTTCCCGAGGGGGGGAGAAGAACACTGAAGCTTTCTTT. It specifies CASSSRGGEKNTEAFF.